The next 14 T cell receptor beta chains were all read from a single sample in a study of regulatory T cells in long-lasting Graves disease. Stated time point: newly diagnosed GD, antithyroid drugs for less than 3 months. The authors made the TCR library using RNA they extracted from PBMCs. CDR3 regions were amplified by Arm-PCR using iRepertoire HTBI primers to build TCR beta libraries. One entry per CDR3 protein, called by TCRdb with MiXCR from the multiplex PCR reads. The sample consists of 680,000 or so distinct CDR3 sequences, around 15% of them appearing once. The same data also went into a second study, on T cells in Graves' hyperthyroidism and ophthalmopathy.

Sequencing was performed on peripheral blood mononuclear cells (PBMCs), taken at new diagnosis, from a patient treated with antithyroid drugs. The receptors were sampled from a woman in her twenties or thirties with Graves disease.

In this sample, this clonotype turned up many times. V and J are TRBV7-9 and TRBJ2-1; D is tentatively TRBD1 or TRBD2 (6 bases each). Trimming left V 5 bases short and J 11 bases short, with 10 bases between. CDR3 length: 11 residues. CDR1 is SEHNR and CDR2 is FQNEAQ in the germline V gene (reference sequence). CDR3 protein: CASSPGGKQFF. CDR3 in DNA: TGTGCCAGCAGCCCCGGGGGCAAGCAGTTCTTC.

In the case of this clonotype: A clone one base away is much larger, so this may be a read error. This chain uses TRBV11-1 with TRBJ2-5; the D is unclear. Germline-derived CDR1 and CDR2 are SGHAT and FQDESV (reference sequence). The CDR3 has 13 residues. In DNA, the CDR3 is TGTGCCAGCAGCTACGGGCAGCAAGAGGCCCAGTACTTC. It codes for CASSYGQQEAQYF.

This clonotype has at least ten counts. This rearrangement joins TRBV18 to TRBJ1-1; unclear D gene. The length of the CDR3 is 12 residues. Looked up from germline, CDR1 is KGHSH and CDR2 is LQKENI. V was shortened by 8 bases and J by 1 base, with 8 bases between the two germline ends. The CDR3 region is CASHTPNTEAFF. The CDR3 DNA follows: TGTGCCAGCCATACACCGAACACTGAAGCTTTCTTT.

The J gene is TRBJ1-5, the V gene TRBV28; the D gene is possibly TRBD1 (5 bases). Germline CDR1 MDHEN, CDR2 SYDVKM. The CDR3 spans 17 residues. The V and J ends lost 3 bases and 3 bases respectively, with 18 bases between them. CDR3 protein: CASSFPPGAGFNQPQHF. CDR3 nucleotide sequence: TGTGCCAGCAGTTTTCCCCCCGGGGCAGGATTCAATCAGCCCCAGCATTTT.

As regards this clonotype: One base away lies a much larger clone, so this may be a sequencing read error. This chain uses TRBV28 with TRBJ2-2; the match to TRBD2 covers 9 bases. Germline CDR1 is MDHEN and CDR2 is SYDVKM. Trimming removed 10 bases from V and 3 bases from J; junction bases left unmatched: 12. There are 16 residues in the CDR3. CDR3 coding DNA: TGTGCCAACAGATCACGGACTAGCGATTACACCGGGGAGCTGTTTTTT. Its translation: CANRSRTSDYTGELFF.

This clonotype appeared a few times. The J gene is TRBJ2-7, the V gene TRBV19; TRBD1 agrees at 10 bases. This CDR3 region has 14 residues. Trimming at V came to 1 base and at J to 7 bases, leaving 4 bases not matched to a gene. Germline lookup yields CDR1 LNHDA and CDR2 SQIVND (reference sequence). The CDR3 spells CASSIGQGAEEQYF. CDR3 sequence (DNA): TGTGCCAGTAGTATAGGACAGGGGGCTGAAGAGCAGTACTTC.

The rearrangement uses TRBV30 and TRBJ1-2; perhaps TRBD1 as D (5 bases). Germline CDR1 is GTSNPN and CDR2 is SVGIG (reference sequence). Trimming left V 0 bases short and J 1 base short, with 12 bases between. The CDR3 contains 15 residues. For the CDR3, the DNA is TGTGCCTGGAGTGTGGGACTCTCTTTTAACTATGGCTACACCTTC. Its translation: CAWSVGLSFNYGYTF.

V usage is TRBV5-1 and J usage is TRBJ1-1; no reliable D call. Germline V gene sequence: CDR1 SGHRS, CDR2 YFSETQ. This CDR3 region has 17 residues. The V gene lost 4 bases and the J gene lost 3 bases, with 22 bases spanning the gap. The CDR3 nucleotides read TGCGCCAGCAGCCAAGGCAGGTTGGTAGTATTAGACACTGAAGCTTTCTTT. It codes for CASSQGRLVVLDTEAFF.

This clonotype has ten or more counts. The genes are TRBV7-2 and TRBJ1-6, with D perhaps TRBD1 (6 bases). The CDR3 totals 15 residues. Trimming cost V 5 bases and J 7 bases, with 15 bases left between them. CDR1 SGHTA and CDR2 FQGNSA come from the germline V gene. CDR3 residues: CASSPPGTRNSPLHF. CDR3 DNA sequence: TGTGCCAGCAGCCCTCCAGGGACAAGGAATTCACCCCTCCACTTT.

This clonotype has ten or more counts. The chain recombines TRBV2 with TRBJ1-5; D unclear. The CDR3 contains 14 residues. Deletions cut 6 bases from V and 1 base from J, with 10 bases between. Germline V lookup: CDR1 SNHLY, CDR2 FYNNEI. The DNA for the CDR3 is TGTGCCAGCAGGCTGGGAGCGAGCAATCAGCCCCAGCATTTT. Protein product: CASRLGASNQPQHF. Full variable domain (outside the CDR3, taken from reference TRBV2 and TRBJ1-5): EPEVTQTPSHQVTQMGQEVILRCVPISNHLYFYWYRQILGQKVEFLVSFYNNEISEKSEIFDDQFSVERPDGSNFTLKIRSTKLEDSAMYFCASRLGASNQPQHFGDGTRLSIL.

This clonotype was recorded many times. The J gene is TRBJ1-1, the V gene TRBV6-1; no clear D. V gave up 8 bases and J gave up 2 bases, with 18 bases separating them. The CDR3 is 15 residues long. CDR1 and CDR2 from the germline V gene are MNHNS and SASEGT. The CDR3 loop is CASGYGGQINTEAFF. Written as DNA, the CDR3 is TGTGCCAGCGGATACGGCGGGCAAATTAACACTGAAGCTTTCTTT.

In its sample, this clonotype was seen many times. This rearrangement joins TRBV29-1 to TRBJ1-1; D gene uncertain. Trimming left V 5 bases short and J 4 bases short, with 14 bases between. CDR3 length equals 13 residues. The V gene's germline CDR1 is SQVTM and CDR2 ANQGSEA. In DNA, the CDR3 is TGCAGCGTTAGTCCCTTGAGACTCACTGAAGCTTTCTTT. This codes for CSVSPLRLTEAFF.

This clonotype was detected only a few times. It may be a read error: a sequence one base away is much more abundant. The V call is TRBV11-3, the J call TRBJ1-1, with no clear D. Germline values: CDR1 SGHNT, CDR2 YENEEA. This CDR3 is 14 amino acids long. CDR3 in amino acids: CASGLAGPNTEAFF. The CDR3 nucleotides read TGTGCCAGCGGCTTAGCAGGACCGAACACTGAAGCTTTCTTT. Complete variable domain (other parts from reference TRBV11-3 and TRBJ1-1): EAGVVQSPRYKIIEKKQPVAFWCNPISGHNTLYWYLQNLGQGPELLIRYENEEAVDDSQLPKDRFSAERLKGVDSTLKIQPAELGDSAVYLCASGLAGPNTEAFFGQGTRLTVV.

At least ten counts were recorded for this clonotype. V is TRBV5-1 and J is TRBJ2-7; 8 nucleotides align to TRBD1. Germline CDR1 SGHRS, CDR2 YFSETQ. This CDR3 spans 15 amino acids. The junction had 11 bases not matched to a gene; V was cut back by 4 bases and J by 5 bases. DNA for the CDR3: TGCGCCAGCAGCCATCCTCGGTCAGGGGGCGACGAGCAGTACTTC. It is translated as CASSHPRSGGDEQYF. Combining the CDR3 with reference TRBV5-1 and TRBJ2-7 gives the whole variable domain KAGVTQTPRYLIKTRGQQVTLSCSPISGHRSVSWYQQTPGQGLQFLFEYFSETQRNKGNFPGRFSGRQFSNSRSEMNVSTLELGDSALYLCASSHPRSGGDEQYFGPGTRLTVT.